This T cell receptor (beta chain) was sequenced during a study of T cells in Graves' hyperthyroidism and ophthalmopathy (dated by TCRdb to the late 2010s). A note on the overall study: Peripheral blood samples were taken at initial diagnosis, before any treatment was given. After sampling, hyperthyroidism patients received methimazole starting at 30 mg daily, and ophthalmopathy patients received high-dose intravenous methylprednisolone. In about 6 Graves' hyperthyroidism patients, the study also compared T-cell repertoires from thyroid tissue with T-cell repertoires from blood. TCR V-J signatures able to tell the groups apart were searched for in a discovery cohort of 100 patients, of whom roughly 42 had Graves' ophthalmopathy and about 60 had stable Graves' hyperthyroidism. According to the paper, TCR Vbeta CDR3 sequencing was carried out on 135 peripheral blood samples, which came from 40 to 45 ophthalmopathy, about 75 hyperthyroidism and around 17 progressor patients. Prospective prediction of ophthalmopathy was tested in an independent validation cohort consisting of about 19 hyperthyroidism patients and approximately 16 patients who later progressed to ophthalmopathy. For training and testing, the 80 to 100 patients in the discovery cohort were randomly divided in a 7:3 ratio. The full study reports these points: Sample size was not statistically predetermined, and investigators were not blinded to group allocation. A 13 V-J signature model separated ophthalmopathy from stable hyperthyroidism, with around 88% sensitivity and roughly 81% specificity in cross-validation and 80%/75% in testing. Most expanded thyroid clonotypes (frequency above 0.001) were also found in blood, which suggests that blood repertoires may mirror thyroid immune responses. During validation, the model predicted progression to ophthalmopathy a median of around 6 months ahead of onset, with approximately 71% sensitivity and less than 85% specificity.

Ophthalmopathy patients had moderately to severely active disease, with a Clinical Activity Score of 3 or more, a NOSPECS grade of 4 or more, and a disease duration of less than 3 months. Patients with uncontrolled infections, other autoimmune diseases, pregnancy or lactation were excluded. Diagnoses were based on clinical symptoms, serum thyroxine and TRAb, thyroid ultrasound and orbital computed tomography. PBMCs were separated from 8 to 10 ml of fresh peripheral blood using Ficoll-Paque density gradient centrifugation. Trizol reagent was used to extract total RNA, and RNA quality was then checked on an Agilent 2100 Bioanalyzer. The CDR3 runs 17 amino acids, cysteine and phenylalanine included. This entry keeps only the CDR3 DNA: 51 bases, framed from base 1. From V the trimming removes 6 bases and from J it removes 6 bases, while the gene matches leave 12 bases of the junction unaccounted for. Taken from the germline V gene (reference sequence), the CDR1 and CDR2 loops are MNHEY and SMNVEV.

This clonotype was found many times. It lacks a known antigen. Per-nucleotide qualities are absent, and no much larger clonotype sits a single base away. The TCR beta CDR3 regions were amplified from the RNA transcripts. For the first round of RT-PCR on the TCR CDR3, the HTBI primer set was used together with the Qiagen OneStep RT-PCR kit. Libraries were constructed in a second round of multiplex PCR, after which size selection and purification were performed. Libraries were sequenced paired-end with 100 bp reads on an Illumina HiSeq2000. Per the source publication's procedure: Raw data were processed with SOAPnuke, discarding reads with adapters, uncalled bases, mean Phred below 15, or no exact constant-primer or identifier match. High-quality paired reads were merged using COPE v1.2.5, and each unique nucleotide sequence was defined as a clonotype. MiTCR v1.1 was used to align clonotypes to the IMGT TRBV, TRBD and TRBJ reference segments. The analysis included only V-J combinations with a frequency above 0.0001, which together covered 99% to 99.2% of the repertoires. The TCS score was defined as the ratio of F50 (clonal expansion) to E x V (chaos), calculated using BLOSUM62-based TCRdist between CDR3 peptides within each V-J. Welch's t-statistics and random forest reduced 450 to 600 V-J features to fewer than 15, which were used in a naive Bayes classifier (R e1071). The raw public data were reprocessed by TCRdb itself: fastp quality trimming at Q25, MiXCR clonotype calling, in-frame beta chains only. CDR3 protein duplicates are merged, each entry listing the most common genes and DNA. The authors' filters were not applied to this entry. A total of 360,000 or so distinct CDR3 sequences appear in this sample, around 15% of them only once. Of the sample, approximately 19% is held by the ten largest clones.

The rearrangement combines TRBV27 with TRBJ2-2, with TRBD1 matching 11 junction bases. The clonotype was recovered from a woman aged 55-69 years with Graves' ophthalmopathy. The sequenced sample was blood. The encoded CDR3 is CASSAFGQGARAGELFF. The nucleotides are TGTGCCAGCAGCGCCTTTGGACAGGGGGCGAGGGCCGGGGAGCTGTTTTTT.